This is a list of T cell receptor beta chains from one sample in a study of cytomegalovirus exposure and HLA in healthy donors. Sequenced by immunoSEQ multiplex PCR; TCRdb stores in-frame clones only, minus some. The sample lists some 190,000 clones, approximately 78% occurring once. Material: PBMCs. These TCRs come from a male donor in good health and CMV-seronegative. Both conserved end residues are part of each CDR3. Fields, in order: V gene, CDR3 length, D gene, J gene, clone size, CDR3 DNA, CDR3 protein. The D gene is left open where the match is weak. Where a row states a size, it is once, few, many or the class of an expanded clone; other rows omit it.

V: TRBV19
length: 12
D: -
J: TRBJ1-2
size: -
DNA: TGTGCCAGTATGGGGCCAGACTATGGCTACACCTTC
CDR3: CASMGPDYGYTF

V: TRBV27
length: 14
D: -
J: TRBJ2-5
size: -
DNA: TGTGCCAGCAGTTTGAAGCGGCCCCAAGAGACCCAGTACTTC
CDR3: CASSLKRPQETQYF

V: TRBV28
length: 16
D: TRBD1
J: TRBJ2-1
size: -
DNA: TGTGCCAGCAGCCCGTGGAGGGACAGGCTTAACAATGAGCAGTTCTTC
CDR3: CASSPWRDRLNNEQFF

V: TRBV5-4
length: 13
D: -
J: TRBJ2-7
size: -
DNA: TGTGCCAGCAGCTCTACGGGTAACTACGAGCAGTACTTC
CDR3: CASSSTGNYEQYF

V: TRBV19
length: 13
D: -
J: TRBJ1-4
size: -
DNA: TGTGCCAGCTGTCTCGGAGGGGATGAAAAACTGTTTTTT
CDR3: CASCLGGDEKLFF

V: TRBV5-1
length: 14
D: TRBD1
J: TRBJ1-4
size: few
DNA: TGCGCCAGCAGCCTCGGGACAGGACAGGAAAAACTGTTTTTT
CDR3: CASSLGTGQEKLFF

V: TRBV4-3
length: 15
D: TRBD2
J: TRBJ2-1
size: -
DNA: TGCGCCAGCAGCCAACGTATAGCGGGATTGAATGAGCAGTTCTTC
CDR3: CASSQRIAGLNEQFF

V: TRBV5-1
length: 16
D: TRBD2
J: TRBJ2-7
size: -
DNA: TGCGCCAGCAGCTTGGGGAGCGGGGCAAGCTCCTACGAGCAGTACTTC
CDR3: CASSLGSGASSYEQYF

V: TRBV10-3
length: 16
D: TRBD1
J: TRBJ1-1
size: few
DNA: TGTGCCATCAGTGTACAGGGGGCCGGGATGAACACTGAAGCTTTCTTT
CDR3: CAISVQGAGMNTEAFF

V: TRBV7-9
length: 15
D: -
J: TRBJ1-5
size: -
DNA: TGTGCCAGCAGCTCCGATTCGGGGGGCGGGAAGCCCCAGCATTTT
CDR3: CASSSDSGGGKPQHF

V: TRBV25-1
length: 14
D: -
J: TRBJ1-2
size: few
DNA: TGTGCCAGCAGTGAATTGAGGCAGGGAGGTGGCTACACCTTC
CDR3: CASSELRQGGGYTF

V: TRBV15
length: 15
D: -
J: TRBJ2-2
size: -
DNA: TGTGCCACCAGCAGAGCCAGGGGGAACACCGGGGAGCTGTTTTTT
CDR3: CATSRARGNTGELFF

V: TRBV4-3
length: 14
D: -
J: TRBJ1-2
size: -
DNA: TGCGCCAGCAGCCAGTTTGACAGAAACTATGGCTACACCTTC
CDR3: CASSQFDRNYGYTF

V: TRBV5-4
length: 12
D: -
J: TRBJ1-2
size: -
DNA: TGTGCCAGCGAGGGCGGGGGCTATGGCTACACCTTC
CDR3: CASEGGGYGYTF

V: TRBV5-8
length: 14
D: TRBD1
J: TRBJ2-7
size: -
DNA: TGTGCCAGCAGCCGGGACAGGGGCTCCTACGAGCAGTACTTC
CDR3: CASSRDRGSYEQYF

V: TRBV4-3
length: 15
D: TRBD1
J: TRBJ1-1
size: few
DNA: TGCGCCAGCAGCCAAGATCTAGGACAGGGGACTGAAGCTTTCTTT
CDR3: CASSQDLGQGTEAFF

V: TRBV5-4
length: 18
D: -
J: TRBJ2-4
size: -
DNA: TGTGCCAGCAGCTTCCACGGGTCCCGGGTCTCGGCCAAAAACATTCAGTACTTC
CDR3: CASSFHGSRVSAKNIQYF

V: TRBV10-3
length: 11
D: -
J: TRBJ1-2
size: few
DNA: TGTGCCACGTCAGGGACTTCTGGCTACACCTTC
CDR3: CATSGTSGYTF

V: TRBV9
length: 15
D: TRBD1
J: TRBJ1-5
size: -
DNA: TGTGCCAGCAGCGTAGGGGACAGCAGCAATCAGCCCCAGCATTTT
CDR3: CASSVGDSSNQPQHF

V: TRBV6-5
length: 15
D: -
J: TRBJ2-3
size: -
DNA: TGTGCCAGCCGGACTACTACTCTTCGCACAGATACGCAGTATTTT
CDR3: CASRTTTLRTDTQYF

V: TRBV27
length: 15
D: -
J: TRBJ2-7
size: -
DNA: TGTGCCAGCAGTTTGAGGGCAGAGAGCTCCTACGAGCAGTACTTC
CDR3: CASSLRAESSYEQYF

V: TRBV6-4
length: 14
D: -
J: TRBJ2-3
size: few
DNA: TGTGCCAGCAGTGACGGACAGCCCACAGATACGCAGTATTTT
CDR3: CASSDGQPTDTQYF

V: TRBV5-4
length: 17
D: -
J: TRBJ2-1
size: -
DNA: TGTGCCAGCAGCTTGGTGGCGGGGCCCCCCTCCTACAATGAGCAGTTCTTC
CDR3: CASSLVAGPPSYNEQFF

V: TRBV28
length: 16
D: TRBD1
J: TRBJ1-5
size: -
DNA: TGTGCCAGCAGTTGGGACAGCTTTTGGGGGAATCAGCCCCAGCATTTT
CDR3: CASSWDSFWGNQPQHF

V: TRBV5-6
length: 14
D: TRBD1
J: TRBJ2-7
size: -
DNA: TGTGCCAGCAGCCCAGGACAGGGGAACTACGAGCAGTACTTC
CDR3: CASSPGQGNYEQYF

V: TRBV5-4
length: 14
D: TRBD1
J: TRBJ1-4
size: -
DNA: TGTGCCAGCAGCAAACGGGACAGCGAGGAAAAACTGTTTTTT
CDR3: CASSKRDSEEKLFF

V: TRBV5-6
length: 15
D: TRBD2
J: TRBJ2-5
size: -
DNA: TGTGCCAGCAGCTTTGGCGGGAGGGCCGGGGAGACCCAGTACTTC
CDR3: CASSFGGRAGETQYF

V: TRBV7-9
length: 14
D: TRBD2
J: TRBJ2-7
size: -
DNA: TGTGCCAGCGGTTTCGGGGGGGGCACCTACGAGCAGTACTTC
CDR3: CASGFGGGTYEQYF

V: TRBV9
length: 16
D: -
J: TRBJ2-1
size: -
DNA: TGTGCCAGCAGCGCGCCCCCCGGGGAGGGGACAAATGAGCAGTTCTTC
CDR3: CASSAPPGEGTNEQFF

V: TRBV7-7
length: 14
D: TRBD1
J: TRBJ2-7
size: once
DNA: TGTGCCAGCAGCTACGAACGGGACAGTAACGAGCAGTACTTC
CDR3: CASSYERDSNEQYF

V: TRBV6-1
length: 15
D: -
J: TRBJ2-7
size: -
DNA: TGTGCCATTACCGCCAAGGGGAAGAGCTCCTACGAGCAGTACTTC
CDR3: CAITAKGKSSYEQYF

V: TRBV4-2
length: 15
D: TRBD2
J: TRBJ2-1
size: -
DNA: TGTGCCAGCAGCCTTACCTCCGGGACTAGCGCCAGGGAGTTCTTC
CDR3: CASSLTSGTSAREFF

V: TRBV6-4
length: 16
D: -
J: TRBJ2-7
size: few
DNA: TGTGCCAGCAGTTACTCGGCGGGGACTGCTTCCTACGAGCAGTACTTC
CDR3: CASSYSAGTASYEQYF

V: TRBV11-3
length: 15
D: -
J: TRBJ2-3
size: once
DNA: TGTGCCAGCAGCTCTCGGGGGACAGACACAGATACGCAGTATTTT
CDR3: CASSSRGTDTDTQYF

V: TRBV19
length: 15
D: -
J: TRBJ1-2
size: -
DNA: TGTGCCAGTAACTGGGCAGCGGCCGCTAACTATGGCTACACCTTC
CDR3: CASNWAAAANYGYTF

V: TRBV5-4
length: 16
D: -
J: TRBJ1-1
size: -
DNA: TGTGCCAGCAGCTTGGTGGGCAGGGCGGTGAACACTGAAGCTTTCTTT
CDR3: CASSLVGRAVNTEAFF

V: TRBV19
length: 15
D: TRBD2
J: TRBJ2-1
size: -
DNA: TGTGCCAGTAGTATGGGACTAGCGGGACTCGGTGAGCAGTTCTTC
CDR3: CASSMGLAGLGEQFF

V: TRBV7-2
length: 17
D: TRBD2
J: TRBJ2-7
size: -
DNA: TGTGCCAGCAGCTCAAGTCGACTAGCGGGAGTTTCCTACGAGCAGTACTTC
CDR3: CASSSSRLAGVSYEQYF

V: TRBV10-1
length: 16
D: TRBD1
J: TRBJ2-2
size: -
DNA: TGCGCCAGCAGTGAGCGGACAGGGGGTAGGACCGGGGAGCTGTTTTTT
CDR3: CASSERTGGRTGELFF

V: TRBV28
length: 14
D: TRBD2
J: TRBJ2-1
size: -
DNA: TGTGCCAGCAGTTTAGGGCTAGCGGGAGTTGAGCAGTTCTTC
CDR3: CASSLGLAGVEQFF